One sample yielded the 5 T cell receptor beta chains listed below, sequenced in a study of T cell changes during pregnancy in multiple sclerosis. Assay: immunoSEQ multiplex PCR; the TCRdb copy retains only in-frame clones and omits some. This sample has about 80,000 clones, with about 91% found just once. This specimen consisted of peripheral blood, obtained before pregnancy. The origin of the receptors is a female donor with multiple sclerosis, enrolled in a pregnancy study.

V gene TRBV28 combines with J gene TRBJ2-7, with a tentative D call TRBD2 (5 bases). Germline lookup yields CDR1 MDHEN and CDR2 SYDVKM. This CDR3 has 13 amino acids. V dropped 6 bases and J dropped 7 bases, with 16 bases sitting between them. The CDR3 nucleotides read TGTGCCAGCAGACCCCCGTTGGAGCGGGAGCAGTACTTC. Translating gives CASRPPLEREQYF.

V usage is TRBV7-2 and J usage is TRBJ1-2, with unresolved D. V lost 5 bases and J lost 4, with 14 bases in between. The CDR3 is 14 amino acids. CDR1 and CDR2 from the germline V gene are SGHTA and FQGNSA. As DNA, the CDR3 is TGTGCCAGCAGCCGGAGGGAGAGCACCTATGGCTACACCTTC. It yields the protein CASSRRESTYGYTF.

V is TRBV27 and J is TRBJ2-7, with 14 bases identical to TRBD2. CDR1 MNHEY and CDR2 SMNVEV come from the germline V gene (reference sequence). The V and J ends lost 5 bases and 6 bases, in that order; junction bases with no gene match: 6. This CDR3 has 15 amino acids. The CDR3 region has the DNA TGTGCCAGCAGTCCCGGGACTAGCGGGAGTCGCGAGCAGTACTTC. Translated, it gives CASSPGTSGSREQYF.

This chain uses TRBV9 with TRBJ2-5, with 9 bases aligning to TRBD2. The CDR3 runs to 17 residues. Germline V CDR1 and CDR2: SGDLS, YYNGEE. The ends lost 0 bases at V and 2 bases at J; junction bases unmatched: 8. CDR3 nucleotide sequence: TGTGCCAGCAGCGTAGGGCTAGCGGGGAAAGAACAAGAGACCCAGTACTTC. Translation: CASSVGLAGKEQETQYF.

Only one count was recorded for this clone. V gene TRBV7-8 combines with J gene TRBJ2-7; 7 bases match TRBD2. J lost 6 bases, V lost 1 base, and 6 bases had no gene match. CDR3 length: 14 residues. The germline V gene has CDR1 SGHVS and CDR2 FQNEAQ. The CDR3 is CASSLEAGWGEQYF. The CDR3 DNA is TGTGCCAGCAGCTTAGAAGCGGGGTGGGGCGAGCAGTACTTC.